One sample yielded the 23 T cell receptor beta chains listed below, sequenced in a study of OX40 agonist ivuxolimab in advanced cancers. TCRdb keeps only in-frame clones here, not all; method: immunoSEQ multiplex PCR. The sample lists around 100,000 clones, roughly nine tenths seen once, with roughly 5.5% in the top ten. Here the sequenced sample was CD4+ or CD8+ T cells sorted from blood, taken in a trial of the OX40 agonist ivuxolimab. The receptor source for this set is an adult with an advanced solid tumor such as melanoma, head and neck, liver or kidney cancer.

The chain joins TRBV5-1 to TRBJ2-5, with 10 positions matching TRBD1. The CDR3 totals 15 residues. The V gene end was trimmed by 5 bases and the J gene end by 3 bases; junction bases not matched to a gene: 7. Germline-derived CDR1 and CDR2 are SGHRS and YFSETQ. In DNA form, the CDR3 reads TGCGCCAGCAGGGCGACAGGGGGCGAAGAAGAGACCCAGTACTTC. Its translation: CASRATGGEEETQYF. Complete variable domain (other parts from reference TRBV5-1 and TRBJ2-5): KAGVTQTPRYLIKTRGQQVTLSCSPISGHRSVSWYQQTPGQGLQFLFEYFSETQRNKGNFPGRFSGRQFSNSRSEMNVSTLELGDSALYLCASRATGGEEETQYFGPGTRLLVL.

The chain uses TRBV10-1 and TRBJ2-3, with D possibly TRBD2 on 6 matching bases. The CDR3 has 13 amino acids. Germline loops: CDR1 WNHNN, CDR2 SYGVQD (reference sequence). V was cut by 3 bases and J by 6 bases, with 10 bases left in between. This CDR3 is CASSDPGVDTQYF. Written as DNA, the CDR3 is TGCGCCAGCAGTGACCCGGGAGTGGATACGCAGTATTTT.

The rearrangement joins TRBV6-5 to TRBJ1-6; TRBD1 is a possible D gene (5 bases). V was trimmed by 5 bases and J by 9 bases, leaving 14 bases between them. The CDR3 runs 14 residues. Germline V gene sequence: CDR1 MNHEY, CDR2 SVGAGI. The CDR3 region is CASSDGARVSPLHF. As DNA, the CDR3 is TGTGCCAGCAGTGACGGGGCGAGGGTTTCACCCCTCCACTTT.

The V gene is TRBV10-2, the J gene TRBJ2-3; TRBD2 might be the D (6 bases). CDR3 length equals 15 residues. Trimming cost V 7 bases and J 0 bases, with 14 bases left between them. Germline values: CDR1 WSHSY, CDR2 SAAADI. CDR3 nucleotides: TGCGCCAGCAATAGGAGGGACCCGAGCACAGATACGCAGTATTTT. This encodes CASNRRDPSTDTQYF.

The chain has TRBV4-1 and TRBJ1-2; D gene ambiguous. Germline CDR1 reads MGHRA; CDR2 reads YSYEKL. There are 13 residues in the CDR3. V was shortened by 3 bases and J by 8 bases, with 13 bases between the two germline ends. The CDR3 is CASSHGEVQGYTF. DNA of the CDR3: TGCGCCAGCAGCCACGGTGAAGTTCAGGGCTACACCTTC.

J is TRBJ1-1 and V is TRBV4-2, with D maybe TRBD1 (6 bases). The CDR3 sequence is 14 residues long. V shed 5 bases and J shed 5 bases, with 15 bases lying between them. CDR1 and CDR2 (germline): LGHNA, YNFKEQ. Written as DNA, the CDR3 is TGTGCCAGCAGCTTGAAGGGGGGTAGAACTGAAGCTTTCTTT. Translation: CASSLKGGRTEAFF.

The chain joins TRBV13 to TRBJ2-2; D gene ambiguous. Germline V gene sequence: CDR1 PRHDT, CDR2 FYEKMQ (reference sequence). V was cut by 5 bases and J by 5 bases, with 9 bases left in between. The CDR3 is 13 amino acids. DNA of the CDR3: TGTGCCAGCAGCAACGGGCAGACCGGGGAGCTGTTTTTT. Its translation: CASSNGQTGELFF.

V is TRBV6-1 and J is TRBJ1-6; D possibly corresponds to TRBD1 (5 bases). V shed 10 bases and J shed 9 bases, with 16 bases lying between them. CDR3 length equals 13 residues. Germline lookup yields CDR1 MNHNS and CDR2 SASEGT. CDR3 nucleotides: TGTGCCACCGGGAAAACCGGGGGTTCACCCCTCCACTTT. It encodes CATGKTGGSPLHF.

This clone has a single count. The chain joins TRBV11-2 to TRBJ1-2, with 7 positions matching TRBD1. CDR3 size: 14 residues. Germline CDR1 is SGHAT and CDR2 is FQNNGV. Trimming took 3 bases from V and 2 from J; bases not matched to a gene: 3. The CDR3 nucleotides read TGTGCCAGCAGCTTGGGACAGATAAACTATGGCTACACCTTC. Residues: CASSLGQINYGYTF.

V usage is TRBV6-4 and J usage is TRBJ2-2; D unclear. The germline V gene encodes CDR1 MRHNA and CDR2 SNTAGT. This CDR3 spans 16 amino acids. Trimming pared 0 bases from V and 4 bases from J, leaving 12 bases between. CDR3 DNA: TGTGCCAGCAGTGACTCCCCCTGGGTCTTCACCGGGGAGCTGTTTTTT. It encodes CASSDSPWVFTGELFF.

This chain's CDR3 is CASSGLAGARNPYNEQFF. In nucleotides, the CDR3 is TGCGCCAGCAGCGGACTAGCGGGGGCCCGAAACCCTTACAATGAGCAGTTCTTC. The rearrangement uses TRBV10-2 and TRBJ2-1, with 13 positions matching TRBD2. V lost 6 bases, J lost 4 bases, and 12 bases stayed unmatched. The germline gives CDR1 WSHSY, CDR2 SAAADI. This CDR3 is built from 18 residues.

By frequency in the sample, this clone is medium-sized. This chain uses TRBV4-3 with TRBJ1-5; TRBD1 is a possible D gene (5 bases). There are 14 residues in the CDR3. Germline V gene sequence: CDR1 LGHNA, CDR2 YSLEER. The CDR3: CSRGEGRGDQPQHF. The CDR3, as DNA: TGCTCTCGGGGGGAGGGGAGGGGCGATCAGCCCCAGCATTTT.

A single count supports this clone. This chain connects TRBV6-1 to TRBJ1-1; 7 nucleotides align to TRBD1. This CDR3 has 14 residues. Trimming at V came to 7 bases and at J to 0 bases, leaving 5 bases not matched to a gene. The germline gives CDR1 MNHNS, CDR2 SASEGT. CDR3 sequence: CASTRQGMNTEAFF. The CDR3 DNA follows: TGTGCCAGCACTAGACAGGGCATGAACACTGAAGCTTTCTTT.

The rearrangement joins TRBV19 to TRBJ2-7, with D unresolved. The V and J ends lost 6 bases and 3 bases respectively, with 12 bases between them. This CDR3 has 13 amino acids. Germline CDR1 and CDR2: LNHDA and SQIVND (reference sequence). The CDR3 sequence: CASSGADLYEQYF. DNA of the CDR3: TGTGCCAGTAGCGGCGCGGATCTCTACGAGCAGTACTTC.

The gene calls are TRBV25-1 and TRBJ1-1; D ambiguous. Germline V gene data show CDR1 as MGHDK and CDR2 as SYGVNS. CDR3 size: 13 residues. V lost 3 bases, J lost 8 bases, and 13 bases lay in between. The CDR3 DNA is TGTGCCAGCAGTGATGACTATCCGGGGGAAGCTTTCTTT. Amino acid sequence: CASSDDYPGEAFF.

This chain connects TRBV5-1 to TRBJ2-5, with D possibly being TRBD1 (6 bases). Per the germline V gene, CDR1 is SGHRS and CDR2 is YFSETQ. The CDR3 contains 15 residues. With 3 bases removed from V and 5 bases from J, the gap between germline ends came to 17 bases. CDR3 region: CASSSPVGQGETQYF. The CDR3 region has the DNA TGCGCCAGCAGCTCCCCTGTGGGGCAGGGGGAGACCCAGTACTTC.

This chain uses TRBV28 with TRBJ2-5; 10 nucleotides line up with TRBD2. This CDR3 spans 15 amino acids. Trimming cost V 2 bases and J 7 bases; bases outside gene matches: 7. Germline CDR1 is MDHEN and CDR2 is SYDVKM. The CDR3 protein is CASSLTSGISGTQYF. CDR3 DNA: TGTGCCAGCAGTTTAACTAGCGGGATCTCAGGGACCCAGTACTTC.

V is TRBV7-8 and J is TRBJ2-3, with 7 positions matching TRBD2. The CDR3 totals 12 residues. The V gene end was trimmed by 8 bases and the J gene end by 4 bases; junction bases not matched to a gene: 3. Looked up from germline, CDR1 is SGHVS and CDR2 is FQNEAQ. CDR3 sequence (DNA): TGTGCCAGCGAGGGAGGGTCAGATACGCAGTATTTT. This gives the protein CASEGGSDTQYF.

This clone was detected once. DNA of the CDR3: TGCGCCAGCAGCCAGGTCATGGGGACCCAGGGAGCCATGTCTAGCACAGATACGCAGTATTTT. Amino acid sequence: CASSQVMGTQGAMSSTDTQYF. The chain carries TRBV5-1 and TRBJ2-3; D may be TRBD1 or TRBD2 (5 bases each). Looked up from germline, CDR1 is SGHRS and CDR2 is YFSETQ. The CDR3 consists of 21 residues. The V end lost 4 bases, the J end lost 0 bases, and 30 bases lay between the germline ends.

The V call is TRBV9, the J call TRBJ2-2; the match to TRBD2 covers 7 bases. The CDR3 loop spans 13 amino acids. J gave up 3 bases and V 7 bases, and 3 bases lay outside the gene matches. CDR1 is SGDLS, CDR2 YYNGEE, per germline. CDR3 sequence (DNA): TGTGCCAGCCGGGGAGGGGACACCGGGGAGCTGTTTTTT. Its protein product is CASRGGDTGELFF.

This chain connects TRBV7-9 to TRBJ1-2; no firm D call. The CDR3 spans 15 residues. Germline CDR1 SEHNR, CDR2 FQNEAQ (reference sequence). Trimming shortened V by 3 bases and J by 3 bases, and 14 bases separated the two germline ends. CDR3 nucleotide sequence: TGTGCCAGCAGCTTTCTTCCGCGTCCGTACTATGGCTACACCTTC. It encodes CASSFLPRPYYGYTF.

This clone was observed a handful of times. The chain uses TRBV15 and TRBJ1-5; D is uncertain. Trimming cost V 6 bases and J 0 bases, with 12 bases left between them. Germline CDR1 LNHNV, CDR2 YYDKDF (reference sequence). This CDR3 is 15 amino acids long. CDR3 sequence reads: CATRGDRYSNQPQHF. As DNA, the CDR3 is TGTGCCACCAGAGGAGACCGCTATAGCAATCAGCCCCAGCATTTT.

A note on this clone: A read error may produce the germline difference seen at one junction end. The genes are TRBV7-7 and TRBJ1-4, with D uncertain. The V gene's germline CDR1 is SSHAT and CDR2 FNYEAQ (reference sequence). The CDR3 is made up of 13 amino acids. The CDR3 region has the DNA TGTGCTAGCAGCCCAGACACGGGTGAAAAACTGTTTTTT. Its protein product is CASSPDTGEKLFF.